This T cell receptor (beta chain) appears in the sequencing data of a study of blood T cells in healthy people across ages. Study background: T cells yielded about one barcoded beta molecule per two cells through template switching.

Study-wide results and caveats: Not knowing donor CMV status may have confounded expanded clonotype changes.

V lost 2 bases and J 0 bases, leaving 5 bases between the germline ends. Looked up from germline, CDR1 is SGHTA and CDR2 is FQGTGA. The CDR3 has 14 residues. This clonotype came up a few times. Antigen: not known. Combining a sample-barcoded 5' primer with a J-beta primer mix, a second PCR ran for roughly 6 to 12 cycles. Every individual sample yielded 2.5 million or more paired-end reads (each containing CDR3). In TCRdb, the 5' RACE reads were re-called with MiXCR into one record per CDR3 protein. Of 1.2 million to 1.5 million distinct CDR3 sequences in the sample, 42% are singletons; the top ten hold under 8%. Donors were systemically healthy Caucasian individuals from Russia aged roughly 6 to 95 years.

Input material: blood. The chain carries TRBV7-3 and TRBJ1-3; D is undetermined. This receptor was identified in a young woman in good health. The CDR3 is CASSLGPSGNTIYF. The CDR3 nucleotides read TGTGCCAGCAGCTTAGGGCCCTCTGGAAACACCATATATTTT.